This T cell receptor beta chain was sequenced during a study of cytomegalovirus exposure and HLA in healthy donors. PCR amplification relied on 60 Vbeta primers (plus 13 Jbeta primers). Data came from immunoSEQ multiplex PCR; TCRdb stores just in-frame clones and leaves some out. Of some 90,000 clones listed, 60% to 80% were seen once; the top ten hold roughly 25%. This clone has more than one count but fewer than ten. Antigen: not known. CDR1 is MNHEY, CDR2 SVGAGI, per germline. The CDR3 sequence is 12 residues long. The ends were cut back, 11 bases at V and 7 bases at J, with 15 bases in the middle. These donors counted as nominally healthy when sampled, but unrecorded immune exposures were likely. Study-wide points: High sensitivity and specificity were reportedly achieved when the classifier diagnosed cytomegalovirus status. Common viral pathogens seemed to be connected with several of the most significant clusters, according to a later analysis.

Sequenced material: PBMCs. The source is a woman between 50 and 59 years old in good health and CMV-seropositive. The chain recombines TRBV6-5 with TRBJ2-1; tentatively, D is TRBD1 (5 bases). CDR3 DNA sequence: TGTGCCGGGTTAGGGGTAAGGAATGAGCAGTTCTTC. This sequence encodes CAGLGVRNEQFF.